This is a list of T cell receptor beta chains from one sample in a study of cytomegalovirus exposure and HLA in healthy donors. Profiled with immunoSEQ multiplex PCR; TCRdb holds only in-frame clones, not every one. The sample holds fewer than 200,000 clones, approximately 77% seen once. Sequencing was done on a sample of PBMCs. All receptors derive from a man aged 25-40 years in good health and CMV-seropositive. The CDR3 runs from the conserved cysteine through the conserved F or W. Each record gives: clone size, D gene, V gene, J gene, CDR3 protein, CDR3 DNA. A D gene is named only where the DNA matches it firmly. Size is omitted from some rows. Given values are once, few, many or a class for expanded clones.

NA,NA,TRBV6-5,TRBJ1-2,CASSRGGARHGYTF,TGTGCCAGCAGTAGAGGGGGGGCGCGCCATGGCTACACCTTC
NA,TRBD2,TRBV27,TRBJ2-7,CASSLRASGAISYEQYF,TGTGCCAGCAGTTTGAGGGCTAGCGGGGCAATCTCCTACGAGCAGTACTTC
NA,TRBD2,TRBV7-2,TRBJ2-1,CASSRTSGGLYEQFF,TGTGCCAGCAGCAGGACTAGCGGGGGGTTATATGAGCAGTTCTTC
NA,NA,TRBV19,TRBJ2-7,CASSEGFSYEQYF,TGTGCCAGTAGTGAGGGCTTCTCCTACGAGCAGTACTTC
NA,NA,TRBV18,TRBJ2-2,CASSPRRAGELFF,TGTGCCAGCTCACCAAGGAGGGCCGGGGAGCTGTTTTTT
NA,NA,TRBV6-1,TRBJ1-2,CASSEGGRVLRGYTF,TGTGCCAGCAGTGAAGGGGGCAGGGTTCTGCGGGGCTACACCTTC
NA,TRBD1,TRBV7-2,TRBJ1-4,CASSLVWTGLGEKLFF,TGTGCCAGCAGCTTAGTCTGGACAGGGTTGGGGGAAAAACTGTTTTTT
NA,TRBD1,TRBV5-1,TRBJ2-1,CASSLGDRDNEQFF,TGCGCCAGCAGCTTAGGGGACAGGGACAATGAGCAGTTCTTC
NA,NA,TRBV9,TRBJ1-1,CASSVAAGIFAEAFF,TGTGCCAGCAGCGTAGCAGCAGGGATTTTCGCTGAAGCTTTCTTT
once,NA,TRBV7-9,TRBJ1-6,CASAGDLRSPLHF,TGTGCCAGCGCAGGGGATTTGAGATCACCCCTCCACTTT
NA,TRBD2,TRBV9,TRBJ2-3,CASSKLAGGSDTQYF,TGTGCCAGCAGCAAACTAGCGGGGGGATCAGATACGCAGTATTTT
NA,TRBD2,TRBV19,TRBJ2-7,CASSIRSGGSYEQYF,TGTGCCAGTAGTATTCGTAGCGGGGGCTCCTACGAGCAGTACTTC
NA,NA,TRBV28,TRBJ1-5,CASSLSRVQPQHF,TGTGCCAGCAGTTTGTCCAGGGTCCAGCCCCAGCATTTT
NA,NA,TRBV7-2,TRBJ1-6,CASSLFLNSPLHF,TGTGCCAGCAGCTTATTCCTTAATTCACCCCTCCACTTT
NA,TRBD1,TRBV7-9,TRBJ1-6,CASSRRGQGLSYNSPLHF,TGTGCCAGCAGTCGCCGGGGACAGGGGTTATCCTATAATTCACCCCTCCACTTT
NA,NA,TRBV28,TRBJ2-7,CASSPSHEQYF,TGTGCCAGCAGTCCGAGCCACGAGCAGTACTTC
NA,TRBD2,TRBV5-4,TRBJ2-7,CASSWTSGGLREQYF,TGTGCCAGCAGCTGGACTAGCGGGGGTCTGCGGGAGCAGTACTTC
NA,NA,TRBV5-1,TRBJ2-2,CASSLGPTTGETGELFF,TGCGCCAGCAGCTTGGGACCGACCACTGGAGAAACCGGGGAGCTGTTTTTT
NA,NA,TRBV6-4,TRBJ2-3,CASSDAAGDTQYF,TGTGCCAGCAGTGACGCGGCCGGGGATACGCAGTATTTT
once,TRBD2,TRBV2,TRBJ2-1,CASTPGLAGVGEQFF,TGTGCCAGCACCCCGGGACTAGCGGGGGTAGGGGAGCAGTTCTTC
few,TRBD1,TRBV7-9,TRBJ2-7,CASSSTRTGSYEQYF,TGTGCCAGCAGCTCCACACGGACAGGCTCCTACGAGCAGTACTTC
NA,TRBD1,TRBV27,TRBJ2-7,CASSAGGSYEQYF,TGTGCCAGCAGCGCAGGGGGCTCCTACGAGCAGTACTTC
NA,NA,TRBV9,TRBJ2-1,CASSVGALAEQFF,TGTGCCAGCAGCGTAGGAGCGCTAGCTGAGCAGTTCTTC
once,TRBD1,TRBV9,TRBJ1-1,CASSSDPDRGLSRNTEAFF,TGTGCCAGCAGCTCAGACCCCGACAGGGGGTTAAGTCGAAACACTGAAGCTTTCTTT
once,TRBD2,TRBV14,TRBJ2-5,CASSALAGGGQTQYF,TGTGCCAGCAGCGCCCTAGCGGGGGGCGGCCAGACCCAGTACTTC
NA,NA,TRBV5-1,TRBJ2-1,CASVEADSYNEQFF,TGCGCCAGCGTAGAGGCGGACTCCTACAATGAGCAGTTCTTC
NA,TRBD2,TRBV4-3,TRBJ2-3,CASSQTSGGATDTQYF,TGCGCCAGCAGCCAAACTAGCGGGGGGGCCACAGATACGCAGTATTTT
NA,TRBD1,TRBV15,TRBJ2-2,CATSRNSGTANTGELFF,TGTGCCACCAGCAGAAACTCTGGGACAGCGAACACCGGGGAGCTGTTTTTT
NA,NA,TRBV7-9,TRBJ1-4,CASSLDLAGREKLFF,TGTGCCAGCAGCTTAGACCTGGCAGGCCGAGAAAAACTGTTTTTT
NA,NA,TRBV4-1,TRBJ2-2,CASSQAIGQNTGELFF,TGCGCCAGCAGCCAAGCAATTGGGCAGAACACCGGGGAGCTGTTTTTT
few,TRBD1,TRBV7-2,TRBJ1-4,CASSHETGTGFEKLFF,TGTGCCAGCAGTCATGAGACCGGGACAGGGTTTGAAAAACTGTTTTTT
NA,NA,TRBV6-5,TRBJ2-5,CASSPPGAQETQYF,TGTGCCAGCAGCCCCCCAGGGGCCCAAGAGACCCAGTACTTC
NA,TRBD1,TRBV28,TRBJ2-3,CASSSQTGTGPDTQYF,TGTGCCAGCAGTTCACAAACCGGGACAGGACCAGATACGCAGTATTTT
NA,NA,TRBV6-1,TRBJ1-3,CASSESVGPGNTIYF,TGTGCCAGCAGTGAATCCGTTGGCCCTGGAAACACCATATATTTT
NA,TRBD1,TRBV10-3,TRBJ2-1,CATIGTGFVNEQFF,TGTGCCACGATCGGGACAGGGTTCGTGAATGAGCAGTTCTTC